The 2 T cell receptor beta chains below come from one sample, sequenced in a study of cytomegalovirus exposure and HLA in healthy donors. The PCR contained 60 Vbeta and 13 Jbeta primers. Data came from immunoSEQ multiplex PCR; TCRdb stores just in-frame clones and leaves some out. The sample has around 280,000 clones, roughly 89% seen once. The sequenced sample was PBMCs. These TCRs come from a woman between 18 and 30 years old in good health and CMV-seronegative.

The chain combines TRBV9 with TRBJ1-1, with 7 bases matching TRBD1. The V gene's germline CDR1 is SGDLS and CDR2 YYNGEE. There are 14 residues in the CDR3. The V gene end was trimmed by 4 bases and the J gene end by 4 bases; junction bases not matched to a gene: 7. As DNA, the CDR3 is TGTGCCAGCAGCAATTCGGACAGGATCACTGAAGCTTTCTTT. Protein sequence: CASSNSDRITEAFF.

The chain combines TRBV19 with TRBJ2-2; D not certain. V gave up 3 bases and J gave up 0 bases, with 11 bases separating them. The CDR3 totals 16 residues. CDR1 is LNHDA and CDR2 is SQIVND in the germline V gene (reference sequence). CDR3 DNA: TGTGCCAGTAGTATGAACAGACCTACGAACACCGGGGAGCTGTTTTTT. Translating it yields CASSMNRPTNTGELFF. Looking up the rest from reference TRBV19 and TRBJ2-2 gives the full variable domain: DGGITQSPKYLFRKEGQNVTLSCEQNLNHDAMYWYRQDPGQGLRLIYYSQIVNDFQKGDIAEGYSVSREKKESFPLTVTSAQKNPTAFYLCASSMNRPTNTGELFFGEGSRLTVL.